The sequence of this T cell receptor beta chain was determined in a study of vaccination effects on CD4 cells after COVID-19. As for the study in general: After the second dose, samples were taken at median day 72.

Points on this clone: The antigen is unknown. The CDR3 ends on some other residue instead of the conserved phenylalanine or tryptophan, so this is likely a read error. No DNA is shown, since the ends of the CDR3 on it are uncertain; the CDR3 is the one TCRdb lists.

General study results and limits: Long after vaccination, the clones induced by infection and by vaccine shrank markedly in size. Healthy vaccinees' vaccine-induced clones included only 1 of 255 that recognized common cold coronaviruses.

Germline V gives CDR1 MNHNS, CDR2 SASEGT. Counting both end residues, the CDR3 totals 12 amino acids. ViraFEST assay sequencing came after antigen-specific CD4+ T cells were expanded with viral peptide pools. The culture ran for approximately 10 days before CD4+ T cells were isolated. The participants, recipients of two vaccine doses, got either BNT162b2 or mRNA-1273. Assay: immunoSEQ multiplex PCR; the TCRdb copy retains only in-frame clones and omits some. The sample yields over 50,000 clones, approximately 73% seen once. Sample: CD4+ T cells from PBMCs cultured with HCoV-229E spike peptides, taken after COVID-19 vaccination. This rearrangement joins TRBV6-1 to TRBJ2-7. This clonotype was obtained from a human donor who received a COVID-19 vaccine. The CDR3 sequence is CASSEMGPGAPL.